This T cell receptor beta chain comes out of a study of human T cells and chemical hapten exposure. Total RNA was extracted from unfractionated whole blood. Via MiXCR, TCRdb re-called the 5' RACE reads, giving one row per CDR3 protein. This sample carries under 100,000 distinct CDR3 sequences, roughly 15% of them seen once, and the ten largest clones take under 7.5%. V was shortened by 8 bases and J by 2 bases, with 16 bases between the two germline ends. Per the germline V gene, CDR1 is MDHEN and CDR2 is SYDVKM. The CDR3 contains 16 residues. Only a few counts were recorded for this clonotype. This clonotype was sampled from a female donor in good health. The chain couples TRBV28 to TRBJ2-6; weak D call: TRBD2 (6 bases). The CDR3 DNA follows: TGTGCCAGCCACCGGGACTTAGTGGCTGGGGCCAACGTCCTGACTTTC. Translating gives CASHRDLVAGANVLTF.